A single sample is the source of the 25 T cell receptor beta chains below, sequenced in a study of T cell changes during pregnancy in multiple sclerosis. Data came from immunoSEQ multiplex PCR; TCRdb stores just in-frame clones and leaves some out. Of tens of thousands of clones listed, about 88% are singletons. The source material was CD4+ T cells from peripheral blood mononuclear cells, sampled in the first trimester of pregnancy. The receptor set was obtained from a female donor with multiple sclerosis, enrolled in a pregnancy study.

V usage is TRBV10-2 and J usage is TRBJ1-5, with 9 nucleotides matching TRBD1. This CDR3 is 14 amino acids long. Trimming cost V 6 bases and J 7 bases; bases outside gene matches: 7. Germline V CDR1 and CDR2: WSHSY, SAAADI. The CDR3 reads CASRKGQGQQPQHF. Written as DNA, the CDR3 is TGCGCCAGCAGGAAGGGACAGGGTCAACAGCCCCAGCATTTT.

The rearrangement links TRBV7-9 to TRBJ2-1; D remains ambiguous. Per the germline V gene, CDR1 is SEHNR and CDR2 is FQNEAQ (reference sequence). This CDR3 is 13 amino acids long. Between the trimmed V and J ends, which lost 3 bases and 5 bases, there was a span of 8 bases. The CDR3 nucleotides are TGTGCCAGCAGCTTGCGGAGTAACAATGAGCAGTTCTTC. As protein: CASSLRSNNEQFF.

This clone was recorded only once. The V call is TRBV5-4, the J call TRBJ2-5, with D hard to call. Germline CDR1 and CDR2: SGHNT and YYREEE (reference sequence). V lost 0 bases and J lost 5, with 8 bases in between. The CDR3 runs 13 residues. CDR3: CASSLVTDETQYF. The CDR3 DNA sequence: TGTGCCAGCAGCTTGGTAACAGACGAGACCCAGTACTTC.

This clone was seen a few times. V gene TRBV19 combines with J gene TRBJ1-5, with D possibly matching TRBD1 (6 bases). CDR1 LNHDA and CDR2 SQIVND come from the germline V gene (reference sequence). The CDR3 sequence is 13 residues long. V lost 10 bases, J lost 1 base, and 11 bases lay in between. Here the CDR3 DNA reads TGTGCCACAACGGGACAAAGCAATCAGCCCCAGCATTTT. It yields the protein CATTGQSNQPQHF.

The chain couples TRBV6-5 to TRBJ2-4, with D perhaps matching TRBD1 (5 bases). Per germline, CDR1 MNHEY and CDR2 SVGAGI. The CDR3 length is 15 residues. V lost 4 bases to trimming and J lost 3 bases, with 13 bases between them. CDR3: CASSFSQGRKNIQYF. CDR3 DNA sequence: TGTGCCAGCAGTTTCTCCCAGGGTCGCAAAAACATTCAGTACTTC.

The chain carries TRBV4-1 and TRBJ2-7; D gene ambiguous. Germline CDR1 is MGHRA and CDR2 is YSYEKL. The CDR3 is 14 amino acids. The V end was cut by 0 bases, the J end by 5 bases, with 11 bases between. CDR3 sequence: CASSQDQLGHEQYF. CDR3 coding DNA: TGCGCCAGCAGCCAAGATCAGCTAGGCCACGAGCAGTACTTC.

CDR3 sequence (DNA): TGCGCCAGCAGCTTGATCATTAGTACGGGACTTGGCAAAAAGACCCAGTACTTC. It yields the protein CASSLIISTGLGKKTQYF. The V gene is TRBV5-1, the J gene TRBJ2-5; a possible D gene is TRBD2 (6 bases). Germline lookup yields CDR1 SGHRS and CDR2 YFSETQ. This CDR3 region has 18 residues. V gave up 1 base and J gave up 6 bases, with 25 bases separating them.

The chain carries TRBV7-9 and TRBJ2-5; 8 nucleotides match TRBD2. This CDR3 comprises 14 residues. Germline CDR1 reads SEHNR; CDR2 reads FQNEAQ (reference sequence). With V trimmed by 11 bases and J by 5 bases, 13 bases remained unmatched. The CDR3 sequence: CALGREGRTETQYF. The CDR3 nucleotides read TGTGCCCTAGGCCGGGAGGGCCGAACGGAGACCCAGTACTTC.

The genes are TRBV12-5 and TRBJ2-7; possibly TRBD1 for D (5 bases). This CDR3 comprises 16 residues. The germline gives CDR1 LGHNT, CDR2 FRNRAP. Trimming took off 2 bases at V and 3 bases at J, with 17 bases between the two ends. Here the CDR3 DNA reads TGTGCTAGTGGTTTGATTATTACAGGCGGAGTCTACGAGCAGTACTTC. This translates into CASGLIITGGVYEQYF.

The rearrangement joins TRBV30 to TRBJ1-1; possibly TRBD1 for D (5 bases). V was clipped by 4 bases and J by 13 bases, with 22 bases between them. CDR3 length: 13 residues. Germline V gene lookup returns CDR1 GTSNPN and CDR2 SVGIG (reference sequence). CDR3 DNA: TGTGCCTGGACTTCGTATTTGGTCGGGGGGGGTTTCTTT. Its translation is CAWTSYLVGGGFF.

This rearrangement joins TRBV5-1 to TRBJ2-7, with 9 bases lining up with TRBD1. V dropped 4 bases and J dropped 1; count of bases not matched to a gene: 6. CDR3 size: 15 residues. The germline V gene has CDR1 SGHRS and CDR2 YFSETQ. CDR3 DNA: TGCGCCAGCAGCATCGGGACAGGGAGGTCCTACGAGCAGTACTTC. Protein product: CASSIGTGRSYEQYF.

The CDR3: CASSMRQENTEAFF. The CDR3 DNA reads TGTGCCAGCAGCATGAGACAGGAGAACACTGAAGCTTTCTTT. The chain carries TRBV5-7 and TRBJ1-1; D is possibly TRBD1 (6 bases). Being an ORF, TRBV5-7 has a function that is uncertain. The CDR3 has 14 residues. The ends were cut back, 4 bases at V and 1 base at J, with 11 bases in the middle.

V is TRBV5-1 and J is TRBJ2-5; 13 bases are shared with TRBD2. Germline V lookup: CDR1 SGHRS, CDR2 YFSETQ. This CDR3 comprises 18 residues. Trimming at V came to 3 bases and at J to 0 bases, leaving 8 bases not matched to a gene. The CDR3 reads CASSSGQTSGGYQETQYF. The CDR3 DNA follows: TGCGCCAGCAGCTCGGGACAGACTAGCGGGGGGTACCAAGAGACCCAGTACTTC.

V gene TRBV27 combines with J gene TRBJ2-3, with no clear D. The CDR3 contains 13 residues. V lost 4 bases and J lost 0, with 5 bases in between. CDR1 is MNHEY and CDR2 is SMNVEV in the germline V gene (reference sequence). The DNA of the CDR3 is TGTGCCAGCAGTTCCCCTAGCACAGATACGCAGTATTTT. Amino acids: CASSSPSTDTQYF.

This chain links TRBV5-1 with TRBJ2-1; 11 bases match TRBD2. V trimming: 4 bases; J trimming: 7 bases; junction bases outside the gene matches: 4. The germline gives CDR1 SGHRS, CDR2 YFSETQ. This CDR3 spans 14 amino acids. The CDR3 region has the DNA TGCGCCAGCAGCCCATGGACTAGCGGGAATGAGCAGTTCTTC. Protein sequence: CASSPWTSGNEQFF.

The chain is built from TRBV7-9 and TRBJ1-1; D not resolved. V lost 5 bases and J lost 8, with 9 bases in between. The CDR3 extends over 11 amino acids. CDR1 is SEHNR and CDR2 is FQNEAQ in the germline V gene (reference sequence). The CDR3, as DNA: TGTGCCAGCAGCGGGCCCGGCGAAGCTTTCTTT. Residues: CASSGPGEAFF.

V gene TRBV18 combines with J gene TRBJ2-7, with D possibly being TRBD2 (6 bases). V was shortened by 3 bases and J by 2 bases, with 14 bases between the two germline ends. The CDR3 extends over 15 amino acids. Looked up from germline, CDR1 is KGHSH and CDR2 is LQKENI. DNA for the CDR3: TGTGCCAGCTCACCCCCCGGGCGGGGTGCCTACGAGCAGTACTTC. It codes for CASSPPGRGAYEQYF.

V is TRBV7-3 and J is TRBJ1-2; 8 bases align to TRBD1. The CDR3 extends over 16 amino acids. V lost 0 bases, J lost 8 bases, and 11 bases stayed unmatched. The germline gives CDR1 SGHTA, CDR2 FQGTGA. The CDR3 protein is CASSLTGQGATGGYTF. The CDR3 DNA sequence: TGTGCCAGCAGCTTAACGGGGCAGGGGGCAACCGGCGGCTACACCTTC.

The chain carries TRBV11-2 and TRBJ2-5; D call uncertain. There are 16 residues in the CDR3. V lost 1 base to trimming and J lost 5 bases, with 17 bases between them. CDR1 is SGHAT and CDR2 is FQNNGV in the germline V gene. Here the CDR3 DNA reads TGTGCCAGCAGCTTAGTAGGTCGGCCGAGCAGGGAGACCCAGTACTTC. Its protein is CASSLVGRPSRETQYF. Supplemented by reference TRBV11-2 and TRBJ2-5, the full variable domain reads EAGVAQSPRYKIIEKRQSVAFWCNPISGHATLYWYQQILGQGPKLLIQFQNNGVVDDSQLPKDRFSAERLKGVDSTLKIQPAKLEDSAVYLCASSLVGRPSRETQYFGPGTRLLVL.

The chain joins TRBV7-9 to TRBJ1-4; TRBD1 matches 7 bases. V lost 5 bases, J lost 3 bases, and 6 bases stayed unmatched. The CDR3 is 15 amino acids. CDR1 is SEHNR and CDR2 is FQNEAQ in the germline V gene (reference sequence). CDR3 region: CASSPGDSPNEKLFF. The DNA of the CDR3 is TGTGCCAGCAGCCCGGGGGACAGCCCTAATGAAAAACTGTTTTTT.

The chain recombines TRBV5-1 with TRBJ1-2; D gene unclear. The V and J ends lost 0 bases and 4 bases respectively, with 4 bases between them. Looked up from germline, CDR1 is SGHRS and CDR2 is YFSETQ. The CDR3 runs to 12 residues. The CDR3 protein is CASSLGAYGYTF. The CDR3 bases are TGCGCCAGCAGCTTGGGAGCCTATGGCTACACCTTC.

The chain recombines TRBV6-5 with TRBJ1-1; TRBD1 agrees at 9 bases. This CDR3 has 14 residues. With 4 bases clipped from V and 7 bases from J, the junction kept 7 bases outside the gene matches. Per germline, CDR1 MNHEY and CDR2 SVGAGI. CDR3 in DNA: TGTGCCAGCAGTTCTAGGGACAGGGTTGGTGAAGCTTTCTTT. Translation gives CASSSRDRVGEAFF.

V and J are TRBV7-8 and TRBJ1-5, with 10 bases that match TRBD1. This CDR3 has 16 residues. The trim removed 1 base at V and 8 bases at J, leaving 8 bases unmatched. The V gene's germline CDR1 is SGHVS and CDR2 FQNEAQ. This CDR3 reads CASSLGGQGKVEPQHF. CDR3 DNA sequence: TGTGCCAGCAGCTTAGGGGGACAGGGGAAGGTGGAGCCCCAGCATTTT.

This clone appeared a few times. The chain combines TRBV9 with TRBJ2-2; 8 nucleotides line up with TRBD2. The CDR3 is 17 residues long. CDR1 is SGDLS, CDR2 YYNGEE, per germline. Trimming removed 0 bases from V and 7 bases from J; junction bases left unmatched: 11. The CDR3 DNA follows: TGTGCCAGCAGCGTAGTAGGCCGAGGACTAGCTGGCGGGGAGCTGTTTTTT. The encoded protein is CASSVVGRGLAGGELFF.

The count of this clone is one. The chain is built from TRBV5-5 and TRBJ2-5; 10 nucleotides line up with TRBD1. Trimming cost V 2 bases and J 5 bases; bases outside gene matches: 6. This CDR3 is 15 amino acids long. Germline CDR1 SGHKS, CDR2 YYEKEE (reference sequence). The CDR3, as DNA: TGTGCCAGCAGCTTACGGGACAGGGGAGGGGAGACCCAGTACTTC. This encodes CASSLRDRGGETQYF.